The rows below give T cell receptor beta chains drawn from one sample of a study of shared clonotypes between healthy human individuals. Assay: immunoSEQ multiplex PCR; the TCRdb copy retains only in-frame clones and omits some. Here the sample spans 1,500,000 or so clones, 98% to 99% being singletons. Input material: naive CD4+ T cells sorted from blood. The source of these receptors is a man aged 25 to 45 in good health. Both conserved end residues are part of each CDR3. The D gene is left open where the match is weak. Expanded clones are given a class, and other clones once, few, many or no size at all.

TRBV5-6,TRBJ2-7,NA,TRBD2,TGTGCCAGCAGCCGCGGACTAGCGGGAACGATGAGCTCCTACGAGCAGTACTTC,CASSRGLAGTMSSYEQYF
TRBV18,TRBJ2-1,once,NA,TGTGCCAGCTCACTCCTTGTATACAATGAGCAGTTCTTC,CASSLLVYNEQFF
TRBV5-8,TRBJ2-7,NA,TRBD2,TGTGCCAGCAGGCTAGCGGGGAACGCCTACGAGCAGTACTTC,CASRLAGNAYEQYF
TRBV2,TRBJ1-1,NA,NA,TGTGCCAGCAGTCCCCCCCCTGAAGCTTTCTTT,CASSPPPEAFF
TRBV15,TRBJ2-5,NA,NA,TGTGCCACCAGCGTAGTAGAGACCCAGTACTTC,CATSVVETQYF
TRBV13,TRBJ2-1,NA,TRBD1,TGTGCCAGCAGCTTAGCCGGGGCAGGGGGACGCAATGAGCAGTTCTTC,CASSLAGAGGRNEQFF
TRBV20-1,TRBJ2-7,NA,NA,TGCAGTGCTAGCAGCCTTTCCGAGCAGTACTTC,CSASSLSEQYF
TRBV27,TRBJ2-1,NA,NA,TGTGCCAGCAGTTCCCAGGGGGGCCCGAATGAGCAGTTCTTC,CASSSQGGPNEQFF
TRBV5-4,TRBJ1-2,NA,NA,TGTGCCAGCAGCTTTACGCAGGGCTATGGCTACACCTTC,CASSFTQGYGYTF
TRBV5-4,TRBJ2-7,once,TRBD1,TGTGCCAGCAGCCCCCGGAAGGACAGGGCCGACGAGCAGTACTTC,CASSPRKDRADEQYF
TRBV5-4,TRBJ2-7,NA,TRBD2,TGTGCCACCATAGCGGGAGGGCCCGGCTACGAGCAGTACTTC,CATIAGGPGYEQYF
TRBV12-5,TRBJ2-7,NA,NA,TGTGCTAGTGCCTCGCCGGGTTCCTACGAGCAGTACTTC,CASASPGSYEQYF
TRBV5-4,TRBJ1-2,once,NA,TGTGCCAGCAGCTTACCAATTGGGGACGGCTACACCTTC,CASSLPIGDGYTF
TRBV9,TRBJ1-2,NA,NA,TGTGCCAGCAGCGTAGCGGGGAGGGATGGCTACACCTTC,CASSVAGRDGYTF
TRBV19,TRBJ2-2,NA,TRBD1,TGTGCCAGTAGAAGAGGGACAGGGGTCACCGGGGAGCTGTTTTTT,CASRRGTGVTGELFF
TRBV5-4,TRBJ1-1,NA,TRBD1,TGTGCCAGCAGCTTGGACCGGACAGGGAACACTGAAGCTTTCTTT,CASSLDRTGNTEAFF
TRBV9,TRBJ2-1,NA,NA,TGTGCCAGCGGTCCAATGAATGAGCAGTTCTTC,CASGPMNEQFF
TRBV7-9,TRBJ1-5,NA,NA,TGTGCCAGCACGATTTCGTATGGCAATCAGCCCCAGCATTTT,CASTISYGNQPQHF
TRBV7-9,TRBJ1-2,NA,NA,TGTGCCAGCAGCGGCGGATCTCGGGCCAACGGCTACACCTTC,CASSGGSRANGYTF
TRBV6-1,TRBJ1-1,NA,NA,TGTGCCAGCAGTGAAGCACAGGGGAACACTGAAGCTTTCTTT,CASSEAQGNTEAFF
TRBV2,TRBJ1-2,NA,NA,TGTGCCAGCAGTGACGTACAGGGTGCCTATGGCTACACCTTC,CASSDVQGAYGYTF
TRBV10-3,TRBJ2-7,NA,NA,TGTGCCATCAGTGGGGCCGGGACCTACGAGCAGTACTTC,CAISGAGTYEQYF
TRBV2,TRBJ2-1,NA,NA,TGTGCCAGCAGTGAGGGTACTATCGACCAACCTGAGCAGTTCTTC,CASSEGTIDQPEQFF
TRBV7-8,TRBJ1-5,NA,TRBD1,TGTGCCAGCAGCACAGGACAGGGTCGGGGGGGAAATCAGCCCCAGCATTTT,CASSTGQGRGGNQPQHF
TRBV29-1,TRBJ1-1,NA,NA,TGCAGCGTTGGAGCTGGTGGGGCTGAAGCTTTCTTT,CSVGAGGAEAFF
TRBV6-1,TRBJ2-7,NA,NA,TGTGCCAGCAGTGGGACCGGGACCCGCTCCTACGAGCAGTACTTC,CASSGTGTRSYEQYF
TRBV2,TRBJ2-7,NA,NA,TGTGCCGGACGAGCGGACTCCTACGAGCAGTACTTC,CAGRADSYEQYF
TRBV7-9,TRBJ2-5,NA,NA,TGTGCCAGCACGTATACTAGGAACGTGGGAGAGACCCAGTACTTC,CASTYTRNVGETQYF
TRBV2,TRBJ1-1,NA,TRBD1,TGTGCCGGCAAGGGACAGATGAACACTGAAGCTTTCTTT,CAGKGQMNTEAFF
TRBV18,TRBJ2-3,NA,TRBD1,TGTGCCAGCTCACCCCTGGACAGGGGGGTAGGACCAGATACGCAGTATTTT,CASSPLDRGVGPDTQYF
TRBV11-2,TRBJ1-5,NA,NA,TGTGCCAGCAGCTTAGATCGGCTCGACGGCAATCAGCCCCAGCATTTT,CASSLDRLDGNQPQHF
TRBV11-3,TRBJ2-1,NA,TRBD1,TGTGCCAGCGGTTCGGACAGGGATAACAATGAGCAGTTCTTC,CASGSDRDNNEQFF
TRBV6-5,TRBJ1-1,NA,NA,TGTGCCAGCAGCTACTTCGGACAGTCTGAAGCTTTCTTT,CASSYFGQSEAFF
TRBV6-5,TRBJ1-4,NA,NA,TGTGCCAGCAGGGAAGTAGGCCAATGGGAAAAACTGTTTTTT,CASREVGQWEKLFF
TRBV28,TRBJ2-1,NA,NA,TGTGCCAGCAGTTTGGAGACAGGACCCTACAATGAGCAGTTCTTC,CASSLETGPYNEQFF
TRBV7-9,TRBJ2-1,once,TRBD2,TGTGCCACACTAGCGGGGGGTTACAATGAGCAGTTCTTC,CATLAGGYNEQFF
TRBV9,TRBJ2-3,NA,TRBD2,TGTGCCAGCAGCGTAGTTGGGGGGGAGTCAGATACGCAGTATTTT,CASSVVGGESDTQYF
TRBV19,TRBJ2-2,NA,NA,TGTGCCAGTAGGTTAGATGCCGCCGGGGAGCTGTTTTTT,CASRLDAAGELFF
TRBV20-1,TRBJ2-7,NA,NA,TGCAGTGCTGTGCAGGGGCCGTTTTTATCCTTC,CSAVQGPFLSF
TRBV25-1,TRBJ1-1,NA,NA,TGTGCCAGCAGTGCTACGGGTACTGAAGCTTTCTTT,CASSATGTEAFF
TRBV7-8,TRBJ2-1,once,TRBD2,TGTGCCAGCAGCGGATTGGGACTAGCGGCCTACAATGAGCAGTTCTTC,CASSGLGLAAYNEQFF